This TCR beta chain originates from a study of Tregs in tolerant kidney transplant recipients (dated by TCRdb to between 2018 and 2021). Describing the broader study: TCRbeta sequencing was used in the study to identify donor-specific regulatory T cells before combined kidney and bone marrow transplantation, and the identified cells were then tracked after transplant. TCRbeta repertoire sequencing was used in a few healthy controls to compare several ways of expanding Tregs specific for an allogeneic donor.

Thawed PBMCs were FACS-sorted into unstimulated Tregs (CD4+CD25+CD127-), CD4+ non-Tregs (CD4+CD25-), CD4 cells and CD8 cells. Blood from healthy controls was obtained either as purchased buffy coats or from healthy volunteers. Healthy control blood was separated into PBMCs by Ficoll density gradient and cryopreserved, and patient PBMCs were collected both before and after transplant. Study-level results and caveats: Expanding Tregs with activated donor B cells appeared to identify the most biologically relevant and donor-specific TCRbeta repertoire. The study was limited by small patient numbers, and the findings need validation in larger populations and under other immunosuppression protocols. Although technical replication error seemed to be minimal, the question of biological reproducibility was not addressed directly.

Details on this clone: Its recognized antigen is unknown. No clone much larger than this one lies a single base away; base qualities are absent.

For TCRbeta CDR3 sequencing, genomic DNA from the sorted cells was extracted using the QIAGEN DNeasy Blood and Tissue Kit. High-throughput TCRbeta CDR3 sequencing was carried out commercially through immunoSEQ, with PCR amplification with bias correction and internal controls included. Per the source publication's procedure: Unique productive TCRbeta sequences were defined by CDR3 nucleotide sequence where primers matched, otherwise by CDR3 amino acid sequence with Vbeta and Jbeta genes. Sorting error was corrected by removing sequences shared between sorted populations at a frequency ratio of 2:1 or less, and the remaining shared sequences were assigned to the higher population. Sequences were defined as donor-reactive when expanded at least 5-fold in CFSE-low cells versus unstimulated cells and present at a frequency of at least 0.01% in CFSE-low cells. Jensen-Shannon divergence calculated on the top 100 TCRbeta sequences ranked by frequency was used to measure repertoire divergence. For samples with multiple sequencing runs, sorting error was corrected in each run separately before the runs were combined. TCRdb stores this immuneACCESS table with in-frame sequences only. Part of the clones is absent; in the studies checked, under half of the shortfall reflects unresolved V genes, and no reason is known for the rest. That table is the source of V, J and clone size, and D and trimming were worked out from the DNA. The sample data list around 230,000 clones, and 80% to 85% of these were observed just once. Of the sample, around 0.64% falls within the top ten clones.

The sample comprised CD4+ T cells from blood. This TCR was recovered from a human donor in good health.

CDR3 reads: CASSVSEGKTQYF. The nucleotides read TGTGCCAGCAGCGTCAGTGAAGGAAAGACCCAGTACTTC. The chain is encoded by TRBV6-1 joined to TRBJ2-5; the D gene is not confidently resolved. CDR1 and CDR2 are read off the germline V gene as MNHNS and SASEGT. The CDR3, cysteine through phenylalanine, is 13 amino acids long. The kept DNA is CDR3 alone, 39 bases in frame from the first base. V and J are truncated by 6 bases and 6 bases respectively, leaving an intervening sequence of 14 bases.